The present TCR beta chain was sequenced within a study of blood T cell repertoires in COVID-19. Trimming removed 4 bases from V and 1 base from J, with 13 bases in between. Germline assignment: CDR1 SGHRS and CDR2 YFSETQ. The length of the CDR3 is 15 residues. Assay used: immunoSEQ multiplex PCR; TCRdb lists only in-frame clones, some missing. The data show 160,000 or so clones, nearly 80% seen once. The material sequenced was peripheral blood. The source is a woman of 80 years or more with acute or convalescent COVID-19. The chain carries TRBV5-1 and TRBJ2-3, with D perhaps matching TRBD2 (5 bases). For the CDR3, the DNA is TGCGCCAGCAGCCCGAGCGGCCTTGGCACAGATACGCAGTATTTT. It specifies CASSPSGLGTDTQYF.